These 18 T cell receptor beta chains were sequenced from one sample in a study of blood T cell repertoires in COVID-19. Sequencing was performed with immunoSEQ multiplex PCR; in TCRdb, only in-frame clones are kept and a portion is missing. The table includes some 170,000 clones, approximately 89% detected once. The sequenced sample consisted of peripheral blood. These receptors were taken from a woman between 55 and 75 years old with acute or convalescent COVID-19.

The J gene is TRBJ2-3, the V gene TRBV3-1 (or the pseudogene TRBV3-2), with D perhaps TRBD2 (6 bases). This CDR3 contains 16 residues. Trimming took 2 bases from V and 0 from J, leaving 12 bases between them. Germline V gene sequence: CDR1 LGHDT, CDR2 YNNKEL (reference sequence). CDR3: CASSQFSGYSTDTQYF. As DNA, the CDR3 is TGTGCCAGCAGCCAATTTAGCGGTTATAGCACAGATACGCAGTATTTT.

The rearrangement joins TRBV28 to TRBJ2-7; 13 bases agree with TRBD2. The CDR3 consists of 15 residues. Germline values: CDR1 MDHEN, CDR2 SYDVKM. The J segment lost 7 bases and the V segment lost 5 bases, leaving 8 bases of the junction unmatched. The DNA for the CDR3 is TGTGCCAGCAGTCCTTGGACTAGCGGGAGTGGAGAGCAGTACTTC. Translated, it gives CASSPWTSGSGEQYF.

This chain uses TRBV29-1 with TRBJ1-4; D gene ambiguous. The CDR3 has 11 residues. Germline V gene data show CDR1 as SQVTM and CDR2 as ANQGSEA. Trimming removed 4 bases at V and 8 bases at J, with 8 bases between. The CDR3 loop is CSVVIREKLFF. As DNA, the CDR3 is TGCAGCGTTGTAATTAGAGAAAAACTGTTTTTT.

This chain uses TRBV20-1 with TRBJ1-2; D gene ambiguous. The CDR3 totals 15 residues. The germline gives CDR1 DFQATT, CDR2 SNEGSKA (reference sequence). V lost 3 bases to trimming and J lost 2 bases, with 16 bases between them. The CDR3 sequence: CSASLQGVLNYGYTF. For the CDR3, the DNA is TGCAGTGCTAGTTTACAAGGCGTACTAAACTATGGCTACACCTTC.

CDR3 in amino acids: CASSLTKETQYF. In DNA form, the CDR3 reads TGTGCCAGCAGCCTGACTAAAGAGACCCAGTACTTC. The chain has TRBV28 and TRBJ2-5; D possibly corresponds to TRBD2 (5 bases). Looked up from germline, CDR1 is MDHEN and CDR2 is SYDVKM. V was trimmed by 6 bases and J by 3 bases, leaving 8 bases between them. This CDR3 has 12 amino acids.

The chain is built from TRBV5-1 and TRBJ2-1, with TRBD2 as a possible D gene (5 bases). This CDR3 region has 15 residues. Germline-derived CDR1 and CDR2 are SGHRS and YFSETQ. V was trimmed by 0 bases and J by 5 bases, leaving 12 bases between them. CDR3 nucleotides: TGCGCCAGCAGCTTGGCTGTTGGGAGAGACAATGAGCAGTTCTTC. The encoded protein is CASSLAVGRDNEQFF.

This clone was picked up a small number of times. V and J are TRBV7-6 and TRBJ2-2; perhaps TRBD1 as D (6 bases). In germline, CDR1 is SGHVS, CDR2 FNYEAQ. The CDR3 spans 15 residues. V was cut by 1 base and J by 3 bases, with 9 bases left in between. For the CDR3, the DNA is TGTGCCAGCAGCTTAGAGGGACACCACACCGGGGAGCTGTTTTTT. Amino acid sequence: CASSLEGHHTGELFF.

This chain joins TRBV6-5 and TRBJ1-1; D is perhaps TRBD1 (5 bases). The CDR3 runs 13 residues. Per the germline V gene, CDR1 is MNHEY and CDR2 is SVGAGI. Trimming pared 0 bases from V and 8 bases from J, leaving 10 bases between. The CDR3 nucleotides are TGTGCCAGCAGTTACTCGACTCGGACAGAAGCTTTCTTT. Amino acids: CASSYSTRTEAFF.

This chain links TRBV6-5 with TRBJ2-2; 7 bases agree with TRBD2. The J segment lost 5 bases and the V segment lost 2 bases, leaving 2 bases of the junction unmatched. Germline V lookup: CDR1 MNHEY, CDR2 SVGAGI. This CDR3 is 14 amino acids long. Here the CDR3 reads CASSYQGGTGELFF. The CDR3 DNA is TGTGCCAGCAGTTACCAGGGAGGGACCGGGGAGCTGTTTTTT.

The chain joins TRBV27 to TRBJ2-1, with TRBD2 matching 10 bases. CDR1 and CDR2 (germline): MNHEY, SMNVEV (reference sequence). The trim removed 5 bases at V and 6 bases at J, leaving 4 bases unmatched. This CDR3 is built from 14 residues. CDR3 residues: CASSLGLALNEQFF. The CDR3 nucleotides read TGTGCCAGCAGTCTGGGACTAGCGCTCAATGAGCAGTTCTTC.

As for this clone: The junction departs from the called germline gene at one end, perhaps through a read error. The chain is built from TRBV7-7 and TRBJ2-1; TRBD2 aligns across 7 bases. CDR1 and CDR2 from the germline V gene are SSHAT and FNYEAQ (reference sequence). CDR3 length: 16 amino acids. The CDR3 region has the DNA TGTGCTAGCAGCTTAGACGGCGGGAGCTCCTACAATGAGCAGTTCTTC. This sequence encodes CASSLDGGSSYNEQFF.

The rearrangement links TRBV4-1 to TRBJ2-3; no clear D gene. CDR3 size: 16 residues. V lost 1 base and J lost 0, with 11 bases in between. CDR1 MGHRA and CDR2 YSYEKL come from the germline V gene. The CDR3 nucleotides are TGCGCCAGCAGCCAAGTGAACCTAGTAAGCACAGATACGCAGTATTTT. This gives the protein CASSQVNLVSTDTQYF.

A single count supports this clone. The rearrangement uses TRBV11-3 and TRBJ1-6, with a weak D call TRBD1 (6 bases). The CDR3 is 14 amino acids. V gave up 5 bases and J gave up 9 bases, with 14 bases separating them. Germline values: CDR1 SGHNT, CDR2 YENEEA. The CDR3 bases are TGTGCCAGCAGCGTACAGGGCGAGCTTTCACCCCTCCACTTT. Translated: CASSVQGELSPLHF. Filled out from reference TRBV11-3 and TRBJ1-6, the complete variable domain reads EAGVVQSPRYKIIEKKQPVAFWCNPISGHNTLYWYLQNLGQGPELLIRYENEEAVDDSQLPKDRFSAERLKGVDSTLKIQPAELGDSAVYLCASSVQGELSPLHFGNGTRLTVT.

The V call is TRBV6-5, the J call TRBJ2-1; D perhaps matches TRBD2 (6 bases). Germline V gene sequence: CDR1 MNHEY, CDR2 SVGAGI. V was trimmed by 4 bases and J by 2 bases, leaving 9 bases between them. The CDR3 spans 14 residues. The CDR3: CASSFSGAYNEQFF. In DNA, the CDR3 is TGTGCCAGCAGTTTTAGCGGAGCCTACAATGAGCAGTTCTTC.

The chain is built from TRBV11-2 and TRBJ2-3, with TRBD1 identical over 7 bases. The V gene's germline CDR1 is SGHAT and CDR2 FQNNGV. The CDR3 is made up of 16 amino acids. V dropped 1 base and J dropped 3; count of bases not matched to a gene: 7. The chain's CDR3 is CASSLVQGVRTDTQYF. The CDR3 DNA is TGTGCCAGCAGCTTAGTTCAGGGGGTGAGGACAGATACGCAGTATTTT.

CDR3 in DNA: TGCGCCAGCAGCATGACAGAGGATGGCTACACCTTC. Its protein product is CASSMTEDGYTF. V usage is TRBV5-1 and J usage is TRBJ1-2, with D possibly matching TRBD1 (5 bases). The CDR3 covers 12 residues. Deletions cut 4 bases from V and 6 bases from J, with 10 bases between. Germline V gives CDR1 SGHRS, CDR2 YFSETQ. Combining the CDR3 with reference TRBV5-1 and TRBJ1-2 gives the whole variable domain KAGVTQTPRYLIKTRGQQVTLSCSPISGHRSVSWYQQTPGQGLQFLFEYFSETQRNKGNFPGRFSGRQFSNSRSEMNVSTLELGDSALYLCASSMTEDGYTFGSGTRLTVV.

CDR3 nucleotide sequence: TGTGCCAGCTCACCGGGACGGCGGGGGGCTGAAGCTTTCTTT. This gives the protein CASSPGRRGAEAFF. The chain links TRBV18 to TRBJ1-1, with a tentative D call TRBD1 (5 bases). The V end was cut by 3 bases, the J end by 6 bases, with 14 bases between. CDR1 and CDR2 from the germline V gene are KGHSH and LQKENI. CDR3 length equals 14 residues.

As DNA, the CDR3 is TGCGCCAGCAGCTTGGAAGGGGGCAATCAGCCCCAGCATTTT. Protein sequence: CASSLEGGNQPQHF. The genes are TRBV5-1 and TRBJ1-5; tentative D call: TRBD1 (5 bases). V was clipped by 0 bases and J by 2 bases, with 6 bases between them. Germline CDR1 and CDR2: SGHRS and YFSETQ. CDR3 length equals 14 residues.